This TCR beta chain is drawn from a study of blood T cell repertoires in COVID-19. TCRdb's copy holds only in-frame clones and misses some; the assay was immunoSEQ multiplex PCR. The sample lists 200,000 to 250,000 clones, approximately 87% occurring once. The J segment lost 4 bases and the V segment lost 6 bases, leaving 15 bases of the junction unmatched. The CDR3 length is 17 residues. CDR1 and CDR2 from the germline V gene are ENHRY and SYGVKD. The source is a woman aged 50 to 65 with acute or convalescent COVID-19. Sequencing was carried out using peripheral blood. The chain is built from TRBV10-3 and TRBJ1-1; 9 bases match TRBD1. This CDR3 reads CAISRLIGQGTGTEAFF. CDR3 nucleotides: TGTGCCATCAGCCGATTGATAGGACAGGGGACCGGCACTGAAGCTTTCTTT.